These 26 T cell receptor beta chains originate from one sample sequenced in a study of somatic mutations in cytotoxic T cells in rheumatoid arthritis. The data were produced by immunoSEQ multiplex PCR, yet TCRdb's version contains in-frame clones alone and is incomplete. The top ten hold approximately 3.2% of the sample, which has tens of thousands of clones, about 84% seen once. Input material: CD8+ T cells sorted from blood. The receptors here all came from a man between 40 and 49 years old in good health.

The V and J genes are TRBV28 and TRBJ2-1; perhaps TRBD1 as D (6 bases). This CDR3 has 15 amino acids. The V and J ends lost 7 bases and 8 bases respectively, with 21 bases between them. Per germline, CDR1 MDHEN and CDR2 SYDVKM. DNA for the CDR3: TGTGCCAGCAACCCGGACAGAGGAAGAAAAGATGAGCAGTTCTTC. It yields the protein CASNPDRGRKDEQFF.

The chain has TRBV14 and TRBJ1-1; D is ambiguous. V was pared by 4 bases and J by 7 bases, with 13 bases between. CDR3 size: 13 residues. Germline CDR1 reads SGHDN; CDR2 reads FVKESK. The CDR3 coding sequence is TGTGCCAGCAGCCTCGGGCAGATTAGTGAAGCTTTCTTT. Protein sequence: CASSLGQISEAFF.

This chain links TRBV19 with TRBJ2-3; 10 bases fit TRBD1. Per the germline V gene, CDR1 is LNHDA and CDR2 is SQIVND (reference sequence). The ends lost 10 bases at V and 6 bases at J; junction bases unmatched: 13. There are 15 residues in the CDR3. DNA for the CDR3: TGTGCCACCTCTCGGGGACAGGGGATGCTGGATACGCAGTATTTT. Protein product: CATSRGQGMLDTQYF.

The chain links TRBV7-9 to TRBJ1-3; D perhaps matches TRBD1 (6 bases). This CDR3 spans 15 amino acids. The germline gives CDR1 SEHNR, CDR2 FQNEAQ (reference sequence). Trimming removed 2 bases from V and 2 bases from J, with 10 bases in between. CDR3 amino acids: CASSLPGAAGNTIYF. The CDR3 DNA reads TGTGCCAGCAGCTTACCAGGGGCGGCTGGAAACACCATATATTTT.

This chain joins TRBV29-1 and TRBJ1-1; D is uncertain. The V end was cut by 1 base, the J end by 1 base, with 4 bases between. Germline CDR1 SQVTM, CDR2 ANQGSEA. This CDR3 contains 12 residues. The CDR3 loop is CSVEVGNTEAFF. DNA for the CDR3: TGCAGCGTTGAAGTCGGGAACACTGAAGCTTTCTTT.

The rearrangement joins TRBV5-8 to TRBJ2-7; TRBD1 matches 9 bases. Trimming cost V 6 bases and J 6 bases; bases outside gene matches: 16. The CDR3 is 16 amino acids. CDR1 and CDR2 from the germline V gene are SGHTS and YDEGEE. The CDR3 loop is CASTHRIPGTGSEQYF. The DNA for the CDR3 is TGTGCCAGCACTCACAGGATCCCCGGGACAGGGTCCGAGCAGTACTTC.

This clone is a singleton in its sample. The chain has TRBV30 and TRBJ2-1; tentatively, D is TRBD1 (6 bases). CDR3 size: 13 residues. The germline V gene has CDR1 GTSNPN and CDR2 SVGIG (reference sequence). V lost 8 bases, J lost 6 bases, and 17 bases lay in between. CDR3 region: CAILRDTFNEQFF. For the CDR3, the DNA is TGTGCCATCCTCCGGGACACCTTCAATGAGCAGTTCTTC.

CDR3: CSAGDFPYEQYF. In DNA, the CDR3 is TGCAGCGCCGGGGACTTTCCTTACGAGCAGTACTTC. The chain has TRBV29-1 and TRBJ2-7, with D possibly matching TRBD2 (6 bases). From germline, CDR1 is SQVTM and CDR2 ANQGSEA. The V end was cut by 7 bases, the J end by 4 bases, with 14 bases between. The CDR3 runs 12 residues.

The V gene is TRBV9, the J gene TRBJ2-7, with a weak D call TRBD2 (6 bases). Trimming removed 0 bases from V and 4 bases from J, with 11 bases in between. The CDR3 runs to 14 residues. Germline loops: CDR1 SGDLS, CDR2 YYNGEE. CDR3 sequence reads: CASSVGDSLYEQYF. The CDR3, as DNA: TGTGCCAGCAGCGTAGGGGACTCCTTATACGAGCAGTACTTC.

The gene calls are TRBV4-2 and TRBJ1-2; D uncertain. Trimming pared 0 bases from V and 4 bases from J, leaving 12 bases between. CDR3 length: 15 amino acids. Per the germline V gene, CDR1 is LGHNA and CDR2 is YNFKEQ. The CDR3 reads CASSQEGRTIYGYTF. CDR3 nucleotide sequence: TGTGCCAGCAGCCAAGAAGGGCGGACGATCTATGGCTACACCTTC.

This clone was detected only a few times. CDR3 in DNA: TGTGCCAGCAGCCCGGGACTAGCGGCATCCTACGAGCAGTACTTC. This sequence encodes CASSPGLAASYEQYF. The chain couples TRBV7-3 to TRBJ2-7; TRBD2 matches 11 bases. The CDR3 is made up of 15 amino acids. The V and J ends lost 5 bases and 1 base, in that order; junction bases with no gene match: 4. The V gene's germline CDR1 is SGHTA and CDR2 FQGTGA.

This rearrangement joins TRBV27 to TRBJ2-5; 7 bases map to TRBD2. This CDR3 region has 12 residues. The V segment lost 8 bases and the J segment 2 bases; nucleotides outside the gene matches: 2. The germline V gene encodes CDR1 MNHEY and CDR2 SMNVEV (reference sequence). CDR3 region: CASGGEQETQYF. CDR3 nucleotide sequence: TGTGCCAGCGGGGGGGAGCAAGAGACCCAGTACTTC.

V and J are TRBV27 and TRBJ2-6, with 7 positions matching TRBD1. After removal of 5 bases from V and 0 bases from J, the junction contained 7 bases not matched to a gene. CDR1 is MNHEY and CDR2 is SMNVEV in the germline V gene (reference sequence). The CDR3 runs to 17 residues. In nucleotides, the CDR3 is TGTGCCAGCAGTGTGTACGGACAGGACTCTGGGGCCAACGTCCTGACTTTC. Encoded protein: CASSVYGQDSGANVLTF.

The chain has TRBV9 and TRBJ2-2; the match to TRBD2 covers 14 bases. CDR3 length: 17 amino acids. The V gene's germline CDR1 is SGDLS and CDR2 YYNGEE. V dropped 4 bases and J dropped 5; count of bases not matched to a gene: 7. As DNA, the CDR3 is TGTGCCAGCAGCCCTGGGACTAGCGGGAGTCTGACCGGGGAGCTGTTTTTT. Protein product: CASSPGTSGSLTGELFF.

V usage is TRBV5-1 and J usage is TRBJ2-2, with D possibly matching TRBD1 (6 bases). The CDR3 length is 15 residues. Per the germline V gene, CDR1 is SGHRS and CDR2 is YFSETQ. V was trimmed by 2 bases and J by 0 bases, leaving 8 bases between them. The CDR3 loop reads CASSLTGSNTGELFF. The CDR3 DNA follows: TGCGCCAGCAGCTTAACAGGGTCGAACACCGGGGAGCTGTTTTTT.

This clone was observed a handful of times. This chain links TRBV5-4 with TRBJ1-1, with D tentatively TRBD1 (6 bases). The ends were cut back, 3 bases at V and 8 bases at J, with 8 bases in the middle. The CDR3 has 11 residues. Germline loops: CDR1 SGHNT, CDR2 YYREEE (reference sequence). CDR3 nucleotide sequence: TGTGCCAGCAGCTCGGACAGCGAAGCTTTCTTT. This codes for CASSSDSEAFF.

This clone turned up a few times. This chain joins TRBV25-1 and TRBJ2-3, with 8 bases lining up with TRBD1. The J segment lost 3 bases and the V segment lost 3 bases, leaving 5 bases of the junction unmatched. The germline V gene has CDR1 MGHDK and CDR2 SYGVNS. The CDR3 is made up of 15 amino acids. The CDR3 DNA follows: TGTGCCAGCAGTGACCAGGGGGCGAGGACAGATACGCAGTATTTT. Its translation is CASSDQGARTDTQYF. The full variable domain, its missing parts supplied by reference TRBV25-1 and TRBJ2-3, is EADIYQTPRYLVIGTGKKITLECSQTMGHDKMYWYQQDPGMELHLIHYSYGVNSTEKGDLSSESTVSRIRTEHFPLTLESARPSHTSQYLCASSDQGARTDTQYFGPGTRLTVL.

The V gene is TRBV5-8, the J gene TRBJ2-5; 11 nucleotides line up with TRBD2. Germline lookup yields CDR1 SGHTS and CDR2 YDEGEE. The CDR3 totals 17 residues. V dropped 0 bases and J dropped 4; count of bases not matched to a gene: 8. CDR3 in amino acids: CASSLAAGGLAGETQYF. Written as DNA, the CDR3 is TGTGCCAGCAGCTTGGCGGCAGGCGGACTAGCGGGAGAGACCCAGTACTTC.

The J gene is TRBJ2-7, the V gene TRBV28; 8 bases agree with TRBD1. This CDR3 is built from 14 residues. V lost 3 bases, J lost 6 bases, and 7 bases stayed unmatched. Germline V gene lookup returns CDR1 MDHEN and CDR2 SYDVKM. The CDR3 sequence is CASSFSGGSFEQYF. The CDR3 region has the DNA TGTGCCAGCAGTTTCTCAGGGGGCTCGTTCGAGCAGTACTTC.

The chain couples TRBV5-8 to TRBJ2-3; D is undetermined. The germline CDR1 and CDR2 sequences are SGHTS and YDEGEE. The CDR3 length is 12 residues. V lost 0 bases and J 4 bases, leaving 3 bases between the germline ends. DNA of the CDR3: TGTGCCAGCAGCTTGGCCCCAGATACGCAGTATTTT. This codes for CASSLAPDTQYF.

This chain connects TRBV2 to TRBJ1-1; D is ambiguous. This CDR3 is built from 10 residues. Trimming took 5 bases from V and 7 from J, leaving 5 bases between them. CDR1 SNHLY and CDR2 FYNNEI come from the germline V gene. CDR3 region: CASSSGEAFF. The DNA for the CDR3 is TGTGCCAGCAGTTCAGGTGAAGCTTTCTTT.

The J gene is TRBJ2-7, the V gene TRBV19, with D maybe TRBD2 (6 bases). V was pared by 11 bases and J by 0 bases, with 17 bases between. The germline V gene has CDR1 LNHDA and CDR2 SQIVND (reference sequence). This CDR3 has 14 amino acids. CDR3 bases: TGTGCCGGGTCAAGGAGGGAAGACTCCTACGAGCAGTACTTC. This sequence encodes CAGSRREDSYEQYF.

The V gene is TRBV5-4, the J gene TRBJ2-1; D is unresolved. This CDR3 has 15 amino acids. The germline gives CDR1 SGHNT, CDR2 YYREEE (reference sequence). V was shortened by 4 bases and J by 0 bases, with 11 bases between the two germline ends. CDR3 in DNA: TGTGCCAGCAGCCCCGGGCTTAGCTCCTACAATGAGCAGTTCTTC. It is translated as CASSPGLSSYNEQFF.

V is TRBV29-1 and J is TRBJ2-7, with 9 positions matching TRBD1. The V segment lost 2 bases and the J segment 6 bases; nucleotides outside the gene matches: 5. The CDR3 covers 13 residues. Per germline, CDR1 SQVTM and CDR2 ANQGSEA. Here the CDR3 DNA reads TGCAGCGTTGAACCGACAGGGGGAGGCGAGCAGTACTTC. This gives the protein CSVEPTGGGEQYF.

The rearrangement joins TRBV19 to TRBJ2-3; D call uncertain. Germline CDR1 reads LNHDA; CDR2 reads SQIVND (reference sequence). The CDR3 is 14 residues long. Trimming shortened V by 5 bases and J by 0 bases, and 9 bases separated the two germline ends. CDR3 nucleotides: TGTGCCAGTAGTGTACGCGGAAGCACAGATACGCAGTATTTT. It codes for CASSVRGSTDTQYF.

The J gene is TRBJ1-2, the V gene TRBV25-1; D might be TRBD1 (6 bases). The CDR3 runs 13 residues. The germline V gene encodes CDR1 MGHDK and CDR2 SYGVNS. V lost 4 bases and J lost 7, with 13 bases in between. In DNA form, the CDR3 reads TGTGCCAGCAGTGTGGGGGGGGCAAGTGGCTACACCTTC. Protein product: CASSVGGASGYTF.